The text below deals with one T cell receptor beta chain. Its antigen is unknown. The CDR3 spans 15 residues. Unmatched junction bases numbered 7, after V lost 3 bases and J lost 4 bases. Germline assignment: CDR1 SQVTM and CDR2 ANQGSEA. The data stem from a study of T cells in Graves' hyperthyroidism and ophthalmopathy. Overall study results and limits: Stable hyperthyroidism was told apart from ophthalmopathy by a model built on 13 V-J features. Most thyroid clonotypes expanded above 0.001 were also detected in blood.

Duration under 3 months, a NOSPECS grade of at least 4, and a Clinical Activity Score of at least 3 characterized the ophthalmopathy patients. Cells are PBMCs isolated from around 10 ml of fresh blood. Using RNA transcripts as the source, TCR beta CDR3 regions were amplified. First-round RT-PCR with HTBI primers amplified the TCR CDR3 region. MiXCR, applied by TCRdb to the multiplex PCR reads, yields one record per CDR3 protein. The sample consists of about 600,000 distinct CDR3 sequences, roughly 15% of them appearing once. Sequenced input: blood. The rearrangement joins TRBV29-1 to TRBJ1-1, with 11 bases aligning to TRBD1. This receptor was taken from a woman aged 45-60 years with Graves' ophthalmopathy. As DNA, the CDR3 is TGCAGCGTTGAGGGGACAGGGGGTGTGGGCACTGAAGCTTTCTTT. Translated: CSVEGTGGVGTEAFF.